The 18 T cell receptor beta chains given below trace back to one sample, sequenced in a study of identical twins. A single record per CDR3 protein comes from TCRdb applying MiXCR to the 5' RACE reads. The sample shows approximately 690,000 distinct CDR3 sequences, roughly 6.2% of them seen only once. The sample consisted of naive T cells sorted from blood. The receptors stem from a man aged 18 to 30 in good health.

The gene calls are TRBV12-5 and TRBJ2-1, with TRBD2 matching over 11 bases. The CDR3 runs 16 residues. V was pared by 4 bases and J by 7 bases, with 9 bases of the junction left unmatched. Germline-derived CDR1 and CDR2 are LGHNT and FRNRAP. The DNA for the CDR3 is TGTGCTAGTGGTTGGACCGGGACTAGCGGAGGAAATGAGCAGTTCTTC. Encoded protein: CASGWTGTSGGNEQFF.

Only a few counts were recorded for this clonotype. The chain employs TRBV5-4 and TRBJ2-1; perhaps TRBD1 as D (6 bases). The CDR3 covers 12 residues. The germline gives CDR1 SGHNT, CDR2 YYREEE (reference sequence). The V gene lost 0 bases and the J gene lost 12 bases, with 10 bases spanning the gap. The CDR3 loop reads CASSLGGGSQFF. CDR3 nucleotides: TGTGCCAGCAGCTTGGGTGGGGGCTCGCAGTTCTTC.

At least ten counts were recorded for this clonotype. The CDR3 DNA sequence: TGTGCCAGCAGCCAATGTCCCGTAAACGAGCAGTACGTC. It codes for CASSQCPVNEQYV. This chain connects TRBV14 to TRBJ2-7; D remains unclear. This CDR3 comprises 13 residues. Trimming took 2 bases from V and 5 from J, leaving 10 bases between them. Germline CDR1 SGHDN, CDR2 FVKESK.

In this sample, this clonotype turned up many times. J is TRBJ1-5 and V is TRBV27, with 8 bases aligning to TRBD1. After removal of 4 bases from V and 3 bases from J, the junction contained 5 bases not matched to a gene. Germline V gene data show CDR1 as MNHEY and CDR2 as SMNVEV (reference sequence). The CDR3 has 15 amino acids. This CDR3 reads CASSSWTGNNQPQHF. In DNA, the CDR3 is TGTGCCAGCAGTTCCTGGACAGGGAACAATCAGCCCCAGCATTTT.

There are a few counts of this clonotype. The V gene is TRBV30, the J gene TRBJ2-3, with D tentatively TRBD1 or TRBD2 (6 bases each). V was cut by 1 base and J by 0 bases, with 11 bases left in between. From germline, CDR1 is GTSNPN and CDR2 SVGIG (reference sequence). The CDR3 runs 15 residues. The CDR3 loop is CAWSGGAISTDTQYF. For the CDR3, the DNA is TGTGCCTGGAGTGGGGGGGCGATTAGCACAGATACGCAGTATTTT.

The V and J genes are TRBV19 and TRBJ2-7; TRBD2 might be the D (5 bases). The CDR3 loop spans 14 amino acids. V was trimmed by 3 bases and J by 5 bases, leaving 14 bases between them. Germline CDR1 and CDR2: LNHDA and SQIVND (reference sequence). The DNA for the CDR3 is TGTGCCAGTAGTATCGCGGAGGCGTTGAACGAGCAGTACTTC. Protein sequence: CASSIAEALNEQYF. Looking up the rest from reference TRBV19 and TRBJ2-7 gives the full variable domain: DGGITQSPKYLFRKEGQNVTLSCEQNLNHDAMYWYRQDPGQGLRLIYYSQIVNDFQKGDIAEGYSVSREKKESFPLTVTSAQKNPTAFYLCASSIAEALNEQYFGPGTRLTVT.

In this sample, this clonotype turned up a few times. This sequence joins TRBV20-1 and TRBJ1-5; D not resolved. Trimming took off 0 bases at V and 7 bases at J, with 16 bases between the two ends. CDR3 length equals 15 residues. CDR1 DFQATT and CDR2 SNEGSKA come from the germline V gene (reference sequence). CDR3 coding DNA: TGCAGTGCTAGAGATTTTCGGGCAGCGGGACAGCCCCAGCATTTT. Its translation: CSARDFRAAGQPQHF.

This clonotype was counted many times. CDR3 nucleotides: TGTGCCAGCAGTCCTCGACAGGGGCAGACCCAGTACTTC. This encodes CASSPRQGQTQYF. J is TRBJ2-5 and V is TRBV12-3 or TRBV12-4; TRBD1 matches 8 bases. This CDR3 comprises 13 residues. J lost 6 bases, V lost 5 bases, and 5 bases had no gene match.

Many counts were recorded for this clonotype. The chain's CDR3 is CASSLDAGLIDTQYF. The CDR3, as DNA: TGCGCCAGCAGCTTGGATGCGGGATTGATAGATACGCAGTATTTT. V usage is TRBV5-1 and J usage is TRBJ2-3; tentative D call: TRBD2 (6 bases). The CDR3 spans 15 residues. The germline V gene has CDR1 SGHRS and CDR2 YFSETQ. V was trimmed by 0 bases and J by 5 bases, leaving 13 bases between them.

Ten or more counts support this clonotype. J is TRBJ2-1 and V is TRBV12-3 or TRBV12-4; TRBD1 matches at 12 bases. V shed 7 bases and J 4 bases; nucleotides not matched to a gene: 5. The CDR3 sequence is 15 residues long. The DNA of the CDR3 is TGTGCCAGCACCAAGGGACAGGGGGCTTACAATGAGCAGTTCTTC. Translating gives CASTKGQGAYNEQFF.

The chain joins TRBV19 to TRBJ2-5, with TRBD2 identical over 11 bases. CDR1 and CDR2 (germline): LNHDA, SQIVND (reference sequence). CDR3 length equals 16 residues. V trimming: 10 bases; J trimming: 4 bases; junction bases outside the gene matches: 14. This CDR3 is CATSEELAGEGETQYF. The CDR3 DNA reads TGTGCCACCAGCGAAGAACTAGCGGGAGAGGGAGAGACCCAGTACTTC.

In its sample, this clonotype was seen many times. The chain joins TRBV6-5 to TRBJ2-1; TRBD2 is a possible D gene (5 bases). Germline lookup yields CDR1 MNHEY and CDR2 SVGAGI. V dropped 5 bases and J dropped 10 bases, with 12 bases sitting between them. CDR3 length: 12 amino acids. In nucleotides, the CDR3 is TGTGCCAGCAGTCCCCTGAGAGGGGAGCAGTTCTTC. It yields the protein CASSPLRGEQFF.

The V and J genes are TRBV7-9 and TRBJ1-2, with D possibly matching TRBD1 (6 bases). V dropped 5 bases and J dropped 0 bases, with 13 bases sitting between them. This CDR3 is 15 amino acids long. Germline V lookup: CDR1 SEHNR, CDR2 FQNEAQ (reference sequence). CDR3 protein: CASSTRQDPNYGYTF. The DNA of the CDR3 is TGTGCCAGCAGCACCAGACAGGATCCTAACTATGGCTACACCTTC.

In its sample, this clonotype was seen a few times. V and J are TRBV7-2 and TRBJ2-3, with 12 nucleotides matching TRBD2. Germline CDR1 is SGHTA and CDR2 is FQGNSA. This CDR3 has 14 residues. V shed 7 bases and J 4 bases; nucleotides not matched to a gene: 3. The CDR3 nucleotides read TGTGCCAGCACCCCTAGCGGGGGGGCAGATACGCAGTATTTT. Amino acid sequence: CASTPSGGADTQYF.

This clonotype was recorded at least ten times. The chain's CDR3 is CASTIGDGRRTDTQYF. The DNA for the CDR3 is TGTGCCAGCACCATAGGTGATGGGAGGCGGACAGATACGCAGTATTTT. The V call is TRBV28, the J call TRBJ2-3; a possible D gene is TRBD2 (6 bases). Germline V gene lookup returns CDR1 MDHEN and CDR2 SYDVKM. V was trimmed by 7 bases and J by 3 bases, leaving 20 bases between them. There are 16 residues in the CDR3.

This clonotype was counted many times. The chain joins TRBV12-3 or TRBV12-4 to TRBJ2-1; 9 bases are a match to TRBD2. The length of the CDR3 is 16 residues. Germline trimming cut 2 bases from V and 4 bases from J; bases unmatched to any gene: 6. CDR3 region: CASSLMTSGGYNEQFF. For the CDR3, the DNA is TGTGCCAGCAGTTTAATGACTAGCGGTGGGTACAATGAGCAGTTCTTC.

The table lists this clonotype with a few counts. The chain carries TRBV5-1 and TRBJ2-1; TRBD2 matches 8 bases. Germline CDR1 and CDR2: SGHRS and YFSETQ. With V trimmed by 1 base and J by 7 bases, 4 bases remained unmatched. The CDR3 loop spans 14 amino acids. The CDR3 sequence is CASSLLREENEQFF. CDR3 DNA sequence: TGCGCCAGCAGCTTGTTGCGGGAGGAAAATGAGCAGTTCTTC. The complete variable domain, with remaining parts taken from reference TRBV5-1 and TRBJ2-1, reads KAGVTQTPRYLIKTRGQQVTLSCSPISGHRSVSWYQQTPGQGLQFLFEYFSETQRNKGNFPGRFSGRQFSNSRSEMNVSTLELGDSALYLCASSLLREENEQFFGPGTRLTVL.

The table lists this clonotype with many counts. J is TRBJ2-3 and V is TRBV7-6, with 10 bases that match TRBD2. CDR1 is SGHVS, CDR2 FNYEAQ, per germline. The CDR3 length is 18 residues. The J segment lost 5 bases and the V segment lost 4 bases, leaving 15 bases of the junction unmatched. CDR3 loop: CASSSGTGRGLAIDTQYF. The CDR3 DNA reads as TGTGCCAGCAGCTCCGGGACAGGAAGGGGACTAGCGATAGATACGCAGTATTTT.